Below, 4 T cell receptor beta chains from the same sample are listed, as sequenced in a study of CXCR3-negative and CXCR3-positive naive CD8 T cells. The study's findings and limits: Hydrophobicity was higher for TRB CDR3s found in CXCR3-positive naive cells than in CXCR3-negative naive cells.

No cognate antigen is known for these TCRs. Researchers prepared the TRB cDNA libraries using 5' RACE with UMI labels. One entry per CDR3 protein, without DNA, is what TCRdb gives after re-calling the 5' RACE reads. The record lists some 64,000 distinct CDR3 sequences, of which the ten most abundant hold roughly 0.8%. The source material was naive CXCR3+ CD8+ T cells from blood. The subset denotes: CD45RO-CCR7+CD27+CD95- naive CD8+ T cells expressing CXCR3 (TNR3+). Receptor source: a human donor in good health. Some clones in this sample may be carry-over from other donors' samples.

The rearrangement joins TRBV4-3 to TRBJ2-2; the D call of TRBD1 rests on TCRdb alone, since no DNA is present to check it. Germline V CDR1 and CDR2: LGHNA, YSLEER. CDR3 length: 17 amino acids. This CDR3 is CASSQRGTGKYAGELFF.

The chain employs TRBV27 and TRBJ2-3; TCRdb gives TRBD2 as the D gene, but with no DNA this cannot be confirmed. Germline values: CDR1 MNHEY, CDR2 SMNVEV (reference sequence). There are 15 residues in the CDR3. CDR3 region: CASSPFQGPPDTQYF.

The rearrangement uses TRBV29-1 and TRBJ1-1. This CDR3 contains 12 residues. The germline V gene encodes CDR1 SQVTM and CDR2 ANQGSEA. CDR3 sequence: CSVASGMPEAFF.

J is TRBJ2-1 and V is TRBV20-1. There are 15 residues in the CDR3. From germline, CDR1 is DFQATT and CDR2 SNEGSKA (reference sequence). CDR3 residues: CSARGVEIGNHEQFF.